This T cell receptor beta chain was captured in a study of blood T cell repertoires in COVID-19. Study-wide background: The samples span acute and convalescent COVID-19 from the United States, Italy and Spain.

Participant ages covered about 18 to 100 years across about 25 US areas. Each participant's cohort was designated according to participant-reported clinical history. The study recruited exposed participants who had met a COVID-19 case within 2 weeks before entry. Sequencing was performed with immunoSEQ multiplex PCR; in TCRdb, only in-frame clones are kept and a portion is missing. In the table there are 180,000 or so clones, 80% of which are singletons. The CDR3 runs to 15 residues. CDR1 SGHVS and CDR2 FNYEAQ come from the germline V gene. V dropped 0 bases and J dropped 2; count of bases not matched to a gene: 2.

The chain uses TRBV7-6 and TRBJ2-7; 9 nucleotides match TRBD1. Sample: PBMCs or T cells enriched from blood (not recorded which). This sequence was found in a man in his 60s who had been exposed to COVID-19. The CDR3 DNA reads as TGTGCCAGCAGCTTAGCGGACAGGGGTCCCTACGAGCAGTACTTC. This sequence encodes CASSLADRGPYEQYF.